These 29 T cell receptor beta chains were sequenced from one sample in a study of CD4+ T cells in melanoma. Generated by immunoSEQ multiplex PCR, the TCRdb table keeps only in-frame clones and is missing some. The table lists over 15,000 clones, around 85% of them singletons. The sample comprised cells from a culture (not recorded whether cultured in vitro). The receptors were gathered from a human donor with melanoma.

The gene calls are TRBV11-1 and TRBJ2-3; 8 positions match TRBD2. Germline V CDR1 and CDR2: SGHAT, FQDESV (reference sequence). The CDR3 sequence is 16 residues long. J lost 6 bases, V lost 0 bases, and 8 bases had no gene match. The CDR3 region is CASSLAITGGLDTQYF. The CDR3 DNA sequence: TGTGCCAGCAGCTTAGCGATTACGGGGGGGCTGGATACGCAGTATTTT.

The chain joins TRBV18 to TRBJ1-2; D is unresolved. This CDR3 region has 14 residues. V was trimmed by 4 bases and J by 0 bases, leaving 9 bases between them. CDR1 and CDR2 (germline): KGHSH, LQKENI. The DNA for the CDR3 is TGTGCCAGCTCACTTAGGAGGGCTAACTATGGCTACACCTTC. Translated: CASSLRRANYGYTF.

The chain joins TRBV7-9 to TRBJ2-1; weak D call: TRBD2 (5 bases). CDR1 is SEHNR, CDR2 FQNEAQ, per germline (reference sequence). The CDR3 spans 15 residues. V lost 5 bases and J lost 3, with 14 bases in between. CDR3 sequence: CASSRRASLYNEQFF. The DNA for the CDR3 is TGTGCCAGCAGCCGACGGGCTAGCCTCTACAATGAGCAGTTCTTC.

The rearrangement uses TRBV6-6 and TRBJ2-1; TRBD1 agrees at 7 bases. CDR3 length equals 14 residues. Germline values: CDR1 MNHNY, CDR2 SVGAGI (reference sequence). V shed 4 bases and J 5 bases; nucleotides not matched to a gene: 5. CDR3 bases: TGTGCCAGCAGTTCCCGACAGGGTCACAATGAGCAGTTCTTC. This codes for CASSSRQGHNEQFF.

V gene TRBV7-9 combines with J gene TRBJ2-2; TRBD2 matches at 7 bases. Germline CDR1 and CDR2: SEHNR and FQNEAQ (reference sequence). This CDR3 region has 14 residues. Trimming took 6 bases from V and 7 from J; bases not matched to a gene: 8. The CDR3 loop reads CASRSGGSDGELFF. In DNA, the CDR3 is TGTGCCAGCAGGTCGGGGGGTAGCGACGGGGAGCTGTTTTTT.

With respect to this clone: One junction end does not reproduce the germline sequence, and a read error may be involved. The rearrangement joins TRBV6-1 to TRBJ1-1; D not resolved. The CDR3 runs 11 residues. Germline V gene lookup returns CDR1 MNHNS and CDR2 SASEGT. The CDR3 spells CAIRVSMGTIF. CDR3 DNA sequence: TGTGCCATCCGGGTCTCGATGGGAACTATCTTT.

The V gene is TRBV16, the J gene TRBJ1-2; D gene ambiguous. The germline V gene encodes CDR1 KGHSY and CDR2 FQNENV. This CDR3 region has 13 residues. V lost 3 bases to trimming and J lost 8 bases, with 13 bases between them. The CDR3 nucleotides are TGTGCCAGCAGCCATTGGGCCCTGGCGGGCTACACCTTC. Its translation is CASSHWALAGYTF.

V and J are TRBV5-6 and TRBJ2-7, with 7 nucleotides matching TRBD1. Per the germline V gene, CDR1 is SGHDT and CDR2 is YYEEEE. The CDR3 extends over 13 amino acids. The trim removed 6 bases at V and 6 bases at J, leaving 9 bases unmatched. CDR3 bases: TGTGCCAGCACCCAATACAGGGGATTCGAGCAGTACTTC. Its translation: CASTQYRGFEQYF. The full variable domain, its missing parts supplied by reference TRBV5-6 and TRBJ2-7, is DAGVTQSPTHLIKTRGQQVTLRCSPKSGHDTVSWYQQALGQGPQFIFQYYEEEERQRGNFPDRFSGHQFPNYSSELNVNALLLGDSALYLCASTQYRGFEQYFGPGTRLTVT.

This rearrangement joins TRBV2 to TRBJ2-1; tentatively, D is TRBD2 (6 bases). The CDR3 runs 12 residues. V was cut by 3 bases and J by 9 bases, with 9 bases left in between. Germline V gene sequence: CDR1 SNHLY, CDR2 FYNNEI. CDR3 loop: CASSETSSEQFF. CDR3 DNA: TGTGCCAGCAGTGAGACTAGTAGTGAGCAGTTCTTC.

This clone was detected only once. V usage is TRBV5-1 and J usage is TRBJ2-3; 10 bases align to TRBD1. CDR1 and CDR2 (germline): SGHRS, YFSETQ. The CDR3 sequence is 16 residues long. With V trimmed by 2 bases and J by 1 base, 4 bases remained unmatched. The CDR3 nucleotides read TGCGCCAGCAGCTTTCAAGGGACAGGGGGCACAGATACGCAGTATTTT. This sequence encodes CASSFQGTGGTDTQYF.

The J gene is TRBJ2-3, the V gene TRBV15, with D perhaps matching TRBD2 (7 bases). Per the germline V gene, CDR1 is LNHNV and CDR2 is YYDKDF (reference sequence). The CDR3 has 17 residues. The V and J ends lost 0 bases and 2 bases respectively, with 15 bases between them. The CDR3 region has the DNA TGTGCCACCAGCAGAGATCTGGCGGGGGCCGTCACAGATACGCAGTATTTT. This gives the protein CATSRDLAGAVTDTQYF.

The gene calls are TRBV18 and TRBJ1-1; no clear D. Trimming pared 3 bases from V and 5 bases from J, leaving 16 bases between. This CDR3 has 15 residues. Per the germline V gene, CDR1 is KGHSH and CDR2 is LQKENI. Written as DNA, the CDR3 is TGTGCCAGCTCACCCAACTCGGAGGTAGGAACTGAAGCTTTCTTT. This encodes CASSPNSEVGTEAFF.

Worth noting for this clone: Its ends do not fully match the called genes, so a read error is possible. The V and J genes are TRBV7-7 and TRBJ2-5, with 12 bases aligning to TRBD1. The CDR3 has 15 amino acids. The germline V gene has CDR1 SSHAT and CDR2 FNYEAQ (reference sequence). The CDR3 coding sequence is TGTGCTAGCAGCTTCGGGACAGGGGGCCGCGAGACCCAGTACTTC. As protein: CASSFGTGGRETQYF.

The chain employs TRBV6-1 and TRBJ2-7; the D is unclear. This CDR3 contains 13 residues. Germline values: CDR1 MNHNS, CDR2 SASEGT. The germline V and J ends were trimmed by 4 bases and 2 bases, with 9 bases remaining between them. CDR3 residues: CASSGSETYEQYF. CDR3 nucleotides: TGTGCCAGCAGTGGCTCTGAGACCTACGAGCAGTACTTC.

V is TRBV10-2 and J is TRBJ2-7; D call uncertain. V was shortened by 3 bases and J by 3 bases, with 15 bases between the two germline ends. CDR1 is WSHSY and CDR2 is SAAADI in the germline V gene. There are 15 residues in the CDR3. The CDR3 region is CASSDGQVPLYEQYF. The CDR3 coding sequence is TGCGCCAGCAGTGACGGGCAGGTCCCACTCTACGAGCAGTACTTC.

This clone was seen a single time. This chain links TRBV2 with TRBJ1-2; D possibly corresponds to TRBD1 (5 bases). Germline-derived CDR1 and CDR2 are SNHLY and FYNNEI. The CDR3 contains 13 residues. With 8 bases removed from V and 0 bases from J, the gap between germline ends came to 10 bases. CDR3: CASSETANYGYTF. DNA of the CDR3: TGTGCCAGCTCAGAGACAGCTAACTATGGCTACACCTTC.

This rearrangement joins TRBV5-1 to TRBJ2-1; TRBD2 agrees at 9 bases. This CDR3 comprises 15 residues. Germline V gene data show CDR1 as SGHRS and CDR2 as YFSETQ. Unmatched junction bases numbered 4, after V lost 0 bases and J lost 6 bases. The CDR3 bases are TGCGCCAGCAGCTTGGGTGCGGGGGGGTCCAATGAGCAGTTCTTC. Its protein product is CASSLGAGGSNEQFF. The variable domain in full, completed from reference TRBV5-1 and TRBJ2-1, reads KAGVTQTPRYLIKTRGQQVTLSCSPISGHRSVSWYQQTPGQGLQFLFEYFSETQRNKGNFPGRFSGRQFSNSRSEMNVSTLELGDSALYLCASSLGAGGSNEQFFGPGTRLTVL.

This clone was seen a single time. The chain recombines TRBV10-3 with TRBJ1-3; D uncertain. Germline V gene data show CDR1 as ENHRY and CDR2 as SYGVKD. The V end was cut by 11 bases, the J end by 0 bases, with 8 bases between. The CDR3 has 12 amino acids. CDR3 nucleotide sequence: TGTGCCTCCGCCCTCTCTGGAAACACCATATATTTT. It encodes CASALSGNTIYF.

This clone is medium-sized in the sample. The chain joins TRBV11-2 to TRBJ2-1; D gene uncertain. From germline, CDR1 is SGHAT and CDR2 FQNNGV. The CDR3 spans 15 residues. Trimming pared 0 bases from V and 2 bases from J, leaving 8 bases between. CDR3 DNA sequence: TGTGCCAGCAGCTTAGAACCGGGTCCCTACAATGAGCAGTTCTTC. It encodes CASSLEPGPYNEQFF.

This chain links TRBV4-2 with TRBJ1-1; TRBD1 agrees at 9 bases. Germline CDR1 LGHNA, CDR2 YNFKEQ. This CDR3 has 15 amino acids. Trimming cost V 0 bases and J 3 bases; bases outside gene matches: 2. Here the CDR3 DNA reads TGTGCCAGCAGCCAAGAGGGACAGGGTGACACTGAAGCTTTCTTT. Protein: CASSQEGQGDTEAFF.

This rearrangement joins TRBV5-8 to TRBJ1-2; possibly TRBD1 for D (5 bases). With 2 bases removed from V and 2 bases from J, the gap between germline ends came to 10 bases. The germline V gene encodes CDR1 SGHTS and CDR2 YDEGEE. The CDR3 is 14 amino acids. As DNA, the CDR3 is TGTGCCAGCAGCTTTCAGACAGCGAACTATGGCTACACCTTC. Amino acids: CASSFQTANYGYTF.

J is TRBJ1-1 and V is TRBV18; D is possibly TRBD1 (6 bases). Looked up from germline, CDR1 is KGHSH and CDR2 is LQKENI. The CDR3 runs 13 residues. V was pared by 8 bases and J by 2 bases, with 12 bases between. This CDR3 is CASTTQGNTEAFF. The CDR3 DNA reads as TGTGCCAGCACAACACAGGGAAACACTGAAGCTTTCTTT.

V is TRBV29-1 and J is TRBJ1-2; D uncertain. The V and J ends lost 5 bases and 7 bases respectively, with 14 bases between them. Germline CDR1 and CDR2: SQVTM and ANQGSEA. The CDR3 loop spans 12 amino acids. The CDR3 here is CSVTGLTSGYTF. CDR3 coding DNA: TGCAGCGTTACCGGGTTAACTAGTGGCTACACCTTC.

The gene calls are TRBV5-1 and TRBJ1-5; 8 bases match TRBD1. Per germline, CDR1 SGHRS and CDR2 YFSETQ. V gave up 4 bases and J gave up 4 bases; unmatched junction bases: 7. The CDR3 is 15 amino acids. CDR3 in amino acids: CASSPQGGVNQPQHF. The CDR3 nucleotides read TGCGCCAGCAGCCCACAGGGGGGTGTGAATCAGCCCCAGCATTTT. Using reference TRBV5-1 and TRBJ1-5 for the parts outside the CDR3, the full variable domain is KAGVTQTPRYLIKTRGQQVTLSCSPISGHRSVSWYQQTPGQGLQFLFEYFSETQRNKGNFPGRFSGRQFSNSRSEMNVSTLELGDSALYLCASSPQGGVNQPQHFGDGTRLSIL.

The chain has TRBV5-1 and TRBJ1-4; unclear D gene. The V end was cut by 2 bases, the J end by 8 bases, with 13 bases between. The CDR3 runs 14 residues. The germline V gene has CDR1 SGHRS and CDR2 YFSETQ. CDR3 nucleotide sequence: TGCGCCAGCAGCTTTGGGCACCTCAGGGAAAAACTGTTTTTT. Translating it yields CASSFGHLREKLFF.

J is TRBJ2-3 and V is TRBV30; 15 bases are shared with TRBD2. The trim removed 2 bases at V and 7 bases at J, leaving 4 bases unmatched. The CDR3 is 15 amino acids. Per the germline V gene, CDR1 is GTSNPN and CDR2 is SVGIG (reference sequence). The CDR3 is CAWSWTSGGANTQYF. CDR3 nucleotide sequence: TGTGCCTGGAGTTGGACTAGCGGGGGGGCGAATACGCAGTATTTT.

The chain employs TRBV5-1 and TRBJ1-2; 7 nucleotides agree with TRBD1. Germline V gene lookup returns CDR1 SGHRS and CDR2 YFSETQ. The CDR3 runs 12 residues. The V segment lost 4 bases and the J segment 7 bases; nucleotides outside the gene matches: 4. This CDR3 reads CASSTHRGGYTF. CDR3 coding DNA: TGCGCCAGCAGCACGCACAGGGGTGGCTACACCTTC.

The chain carries TRBV27 and TRBJ1-5; D unclear. The CDR3 is 13 amino acids. V was shortened by 4 bases and J by 5 bases, with 9 bases between the two germline ends. Germline V gene data show CDR1 as MNHEY and CDR2 as SMNVEV (reference sequence). As DNA, the CDR3 is TGTGCCAGCAGTTACGTTCCGGATCAGCCCCAGCATTTT. Its translation is CASSYVPDQPQHF.

The V gene is TRBV21-1, the J gene TRBJ2-5; the table names TRBD2, a call not compared with the DNA. TRBV21-1 is a known pseudogene. The CDR3 has 16 amino acids. The CDR3 here is CASSKGLAETQETQYF. CDR3 bases: TGTGCCAGCAGCAAGGGACTAGCGGAGACGCAAGAGACCCAGTACTTC.